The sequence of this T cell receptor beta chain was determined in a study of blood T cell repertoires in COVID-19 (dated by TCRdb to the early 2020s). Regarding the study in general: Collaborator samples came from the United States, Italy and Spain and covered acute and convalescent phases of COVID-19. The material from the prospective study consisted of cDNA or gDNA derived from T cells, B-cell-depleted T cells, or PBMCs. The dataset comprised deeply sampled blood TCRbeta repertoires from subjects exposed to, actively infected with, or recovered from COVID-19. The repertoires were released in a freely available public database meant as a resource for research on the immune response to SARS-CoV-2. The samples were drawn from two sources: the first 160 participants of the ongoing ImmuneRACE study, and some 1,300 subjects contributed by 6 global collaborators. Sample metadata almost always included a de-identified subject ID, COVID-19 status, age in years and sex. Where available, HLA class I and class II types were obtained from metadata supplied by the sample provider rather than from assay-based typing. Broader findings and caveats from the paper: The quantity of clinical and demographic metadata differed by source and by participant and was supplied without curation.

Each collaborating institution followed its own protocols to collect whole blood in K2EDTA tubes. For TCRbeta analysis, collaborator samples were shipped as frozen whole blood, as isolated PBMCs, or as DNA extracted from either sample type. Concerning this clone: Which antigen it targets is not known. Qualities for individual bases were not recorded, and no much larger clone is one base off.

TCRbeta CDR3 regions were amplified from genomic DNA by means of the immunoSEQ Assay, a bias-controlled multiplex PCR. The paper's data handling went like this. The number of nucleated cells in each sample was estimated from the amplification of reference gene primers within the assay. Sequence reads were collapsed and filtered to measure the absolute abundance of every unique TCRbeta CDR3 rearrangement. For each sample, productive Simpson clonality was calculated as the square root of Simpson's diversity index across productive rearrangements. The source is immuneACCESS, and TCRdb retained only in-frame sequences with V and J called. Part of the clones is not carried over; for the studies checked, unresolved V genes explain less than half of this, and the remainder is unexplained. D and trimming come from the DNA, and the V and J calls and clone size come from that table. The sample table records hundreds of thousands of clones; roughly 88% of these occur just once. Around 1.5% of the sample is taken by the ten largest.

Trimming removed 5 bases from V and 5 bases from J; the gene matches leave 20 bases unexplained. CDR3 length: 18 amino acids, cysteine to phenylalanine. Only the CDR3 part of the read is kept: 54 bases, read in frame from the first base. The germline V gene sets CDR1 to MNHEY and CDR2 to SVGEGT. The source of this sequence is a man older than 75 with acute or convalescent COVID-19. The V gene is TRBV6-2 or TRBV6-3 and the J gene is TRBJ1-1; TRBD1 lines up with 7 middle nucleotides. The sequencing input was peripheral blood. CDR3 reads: CASSNDFPGQLGGTEAFF. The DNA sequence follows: TGTGCCAGCAGTAACGACTTTCCGGGACAGCTAGGGGGGACTGAAGCTTTCTTT.